These 5 T cell receptor beta chains share one sample of origin, sequenced in a study of T cell responses to AZD1222 COVID-19 vaccine. The data were produced by immunoSEQ multiplex PCR, yet TCRdb's version contains in-frame clones alone and is incomplete. This sample yields approximately 100,000 clones, of which roughly nine tenths are seen a single time; 4% to 5% belongs to the top ten. The specimen was peripheral blood, collected on day 0 of AZD1222 vaccination. The source of these receptors is an adult in good health.

The chain employs TRBV21-1 and TRBJ2-2; TRBD1 is taken as the D call from the table, unchecked against the DNA. TRBV21-1 is tagged as a pseudogene. CDR3 size: 18 residues. The CDR3 nucleotides are TGTGCCAGCAGCGCTATGGGGGGACAGGGGTTCTGCACCGGGGAGCTGTTTTTT. Its translation: CASSAMGGQGFCTGELFF.

This clone appeared once. The rearrangement uses TRBV24-1 and TRBJ1-5; possible D gene TRBD1, 5 bases. V was pared by 4 bases and J by 1 base, with 16 bases between. Germline V lookup: CDR1 KGHDR, CDR2 SFDVKD. The CDR3 consists of 17 residues. The chain's CDR3 is CATSEPDKGLSNQPQHF. DNA for the CDR3: TGTGCCACCAGTGAGCCTGACAAGGGGCTAAGCAATCAGCCCCAGCATTTT.

This clone was seen only once. The rearrangement joins TRBV27 to TRBJ1-2, with 10 bases fitting TRBD1. The CDR3 has 18 residues. V was clipped by 5 bases and J by 4 bases; unmatched bases: 16. CDR1 is MNHEY, CDR2 SMNVEV, per germline (reference sequence). The CDR3 loop is CASSPGGLGQGKSYGYTF. In DNA form, the CDR3 reads TGTGCCAGCAGTCCTGGGGGTCTGGGACAGGGGAAATCCTATGGCTACACCTTC.

This clone was observed once. This chain links TRBV2 with TRBJ1-1; D is ambiguous. The CDR3 consists of 13 residues. The V end was cut by 5 bases, the J end by 3 bases, with 10 bases between. The germline V gene has CDR1 SNHLY and CDR2 FYNNEI. The CDR3 region has the DNA TGTGCCAGCAGTTACAGTGGGTACACTGAAGCTTTCTTT. It codes for CASSYSGYTEAFF.

V is TRBV9 and J is TRBJ1-1, with D unclear. Germline V gene sequence: CDR1 SGDLS, CDR2 YYNGEE. CDR3 length equals 14 residues. V was clipped by 0 bases and J by 1 base, with 7 bases between them. CDR3 sequence reads: CASSVGPSNTEAFF. The CDR3, as DNA: TGTGCCAGCAGCGTAGGCCCATCGAACACTGAAGCTTTCTTT. Drawing the rest from reference TRBV9 and TRBJ1-1, the complete variable domain is DSGVTQTPKHLITATGQRVTLRCSPRSGDLSVYWYQQSLDQGLQFLIQYYNGEERAKGNILERFSAQQFPDLHSELNLSSLELGDSALYFCASSVGPSNTEAFFGQGTRLTVV.